A selection of T cell receptor beta chains follows, all from one sample in a study of blood T cell repertoires in COVID-19. The protocol was immunoSEQ multiplex PCR, while the TCRdb copy is restricted to in-frame clones and leaves out a portion. Seen here are about 65,000 clones, approximately 93% observed once, and the top ten hold around 2.6%. The sample comprised peripheral blood. All receptors come from a man in his 70s with active COVID-19. Each CDR3 is given with its conserved first and last residue. Fields, in order: V gene, D gene, J gene, clone size, CDR3 DNA, CDR3 protein. The D gene is left open where the match is weak. Clone size is stated in some rows and not others, as once, few, many or a class when expanded.

TRBV4-1	TRBD1	TRBJ1-5	once	TGCGCCAGCAGCCAAGCCGGGACAGGGGCCAATCAGCCCCAGCATTTT	CASSQAGTGANQPQHF
TRBV4-1	NA	TRBJ1-1	NA	TGCGCCAGCAGCCACGGACAGTCGAACACTGAAGCTTTCTTT	CASSHGQSNTEAFF
TRBV27	TRBD1	TRBJ1-2	NA	TGTGCCAGCAGTTTAAAGACAGGGCCTAACTATGGCTACACCTTC	CASSLKTGPNYGYTF
TRBV5-1	NA	TRBJ2-2	NA	TGCGCCAGCAGTGTCGGTCAGGGGTACACCGGGGAGCTGTTTTTT	CASSVGQGYTGELFF
TRBV29-1	TRBD1	TRBJ1-2	NA	TGCAGCGTTGAACCCCAGGGGGCGGTAAATGGCTACACCTTC	CSVEPQGAVNGYTF
TRBV6-6	TRBD1	TRBJ1-2	NA	TGTGCCAGCACCGAGAGGGACAGTCAGACCTTC	CASTERDSQTF
TRBV5-1	TRBD1	TRBJ2-1	NA	TGCGCCAGCAGCTTGAGCGACAGGGGGCCCTTCAATGAGCAGTTCTTC	CASSLSDRGPFNEQFF
TRBV19	NA	TRBJ2-1	NA	TGTGCCAGTAGTATAGTTGGTCAGGGCCTGGAGCAGTTCTTC	CASSIVGQGLEQFF
TRBV6-6	NA	TRBJ1-1	NA	TGTGCCAGCAGTGCCGAAGGACAGACGGGGGCTTTCTTT	CASSAEGQTGAFF
TRBV4-2	NA	TRBJ1-2	NA	TGTGCCAGCAGCCAAGCGGGGGAAAACTATGGCTACACCTTC	CASSQAGENYGYTF
TRBV7-9	NA	TRBJ2-1	NA	TGTGCCAGCAGTCCGAATGAGCAGTTCTTC	CASSPNEQFF
TRBV6-5	NA	TRBJ1-5	NA	TGTGCCAGCAAGCCGGGCAATCAGCCCCAGCATTTT	CASKPGNQPQHF
TRBV9	NA	TRBJ2-1	NA	TGTGCCAGCAGCGTAGAAGGTGTGGGGGCGAAGCAGTTCTTC	CASSVEGVGAKQFF
TRBV11-3	NA	TRBJ2-1	NA	TGTGCCAGCAGCTTAGGATTTAGAGGACTGAACAATGAGCAGTTCTTC	CASSLGFRGLNNEQFF
TRBV24-1	TRBD1	TRBJ1-5	NA	TGTGCCACCAGTGGGACAGGGGATCAGCCCCAGCATTTT	CATSGTGDQPQHF
TRBV9	NA	TRBJ2-6	NA	TGTGCCCGTTGGGACTGCCCAACGGCCGGGGCCAACGTCCTGACTTTC	CARWDCPTAGANVLTF
TRBV5-4	NA	TRBJ1-2	NA	TGTGCCAGCAGCTTTTACAACGCACATGGCTACACCTTC	CASSFYNAHGYTF
TRBV19	TRBD1	TRBJ1-2	NA	TGTGCCAGTAGTATCCGGACAGGGACAGCTAACTATGGCTACACCTTC	CASSIRTGTANYGYTF
TRBV11-2	NA	TRBJ1-1	NA	TGTGCCAGCAGCCAGCAGGCAGGGACTGAAGCTTTCTTT	CASSQQAGTEAFF
TRBV5-1	TRBD2	TRBJ2-2	NA	TGCGCCAGCAGCTTGGTCTTGGGGACTAGCGGTACAGTTTCGAACACCGGGGAGCTGTTTTTT	CASSLVLGTSGTVSNTGELFF
TRBV6-2/TRBV6-3	TRBD1	TRBJ2-7	NA	TGTGCCAGCAGTTACTACAAGGGACAGGGTGACTACGAGCAGTACTTC	CASSYYKGQGDYEQYF
TRBV5-8	TRBD1	TRBJ2-7	NA	TGTGCCAGCAGCGGGCGGACAGGGGCCTCCTACGAGCAGTACTTC	CASSGRTGASYEQYF
TRBV4-2	NA	TRBJ1-1	NA	TGTGCCAGCAAGGCGGCCTGGGGGGTGGGCACTGAAGCTTTCTTT	CASKAAWGVGTEAFF
TRBV10-3	TRBD1	TRBJ2-7	NA	TGTGCCACACTGCCGGGACAGGGTTCCTCCGAGCAGTACTTC	CATLPGQGSSEQYF
TRBV11-2	NA	TRBJ1-6	once	TGTGCCAGCAGCGGCAGATTTGGGGGGTCCTATAATTCACCCCTCCACTTT	CASSGRFGGSYNSPLHF
TRBV11-3	NA	TRBJ1-1	NA	TGTGCCAGCAGCTTAGTAGACAGCAACACTGAAGCTTTCTTT	CASSLVDSNTEAFF
TRBV4-3	NA	TRBJ2-1	NA	TGCGCCAGCAGCCAAGGACAGGCGTCGACTATGTTCTTC	CASSQGQASTMFF
TRBV9	NA	TRBJ2-5	NA	TGTGCCAGCAGCGTAGGGGAGAGGATGGGAACAAAAGAGACCCAGTACTTC	CASSVGERMGTKETQYF
TRBV11-2	NA	TRBJ2-7	NA	TGTGCCAGCAGCCGTACGGGGGATTACGAGCAGTACTTC	CASSRTGDYEQYF
TRBV9	NA	TRBJ1-4	NA	TGTGCCAGCAGCGTAGGGGGCCTAAATGAAAAACTGTTTTTT	CASSVGGLNEKLFF